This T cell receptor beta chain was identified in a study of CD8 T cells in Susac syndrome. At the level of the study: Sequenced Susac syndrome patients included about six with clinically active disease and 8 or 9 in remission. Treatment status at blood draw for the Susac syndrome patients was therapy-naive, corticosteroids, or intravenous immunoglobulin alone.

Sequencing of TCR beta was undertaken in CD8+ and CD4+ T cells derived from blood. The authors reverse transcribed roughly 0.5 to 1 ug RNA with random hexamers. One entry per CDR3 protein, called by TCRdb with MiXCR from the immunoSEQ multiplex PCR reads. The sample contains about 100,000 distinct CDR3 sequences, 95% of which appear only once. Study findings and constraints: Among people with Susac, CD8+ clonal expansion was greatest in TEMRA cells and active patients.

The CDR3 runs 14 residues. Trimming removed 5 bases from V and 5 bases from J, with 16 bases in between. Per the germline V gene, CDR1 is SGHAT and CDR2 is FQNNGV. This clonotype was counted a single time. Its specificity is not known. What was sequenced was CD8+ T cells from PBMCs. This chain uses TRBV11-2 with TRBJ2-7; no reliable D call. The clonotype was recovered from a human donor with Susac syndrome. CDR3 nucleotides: TGTGCCAGCAGCGCGCCCCGGGTTGGCGACGAGCAGTACTTC. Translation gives CASSAPRVGDEQYF.